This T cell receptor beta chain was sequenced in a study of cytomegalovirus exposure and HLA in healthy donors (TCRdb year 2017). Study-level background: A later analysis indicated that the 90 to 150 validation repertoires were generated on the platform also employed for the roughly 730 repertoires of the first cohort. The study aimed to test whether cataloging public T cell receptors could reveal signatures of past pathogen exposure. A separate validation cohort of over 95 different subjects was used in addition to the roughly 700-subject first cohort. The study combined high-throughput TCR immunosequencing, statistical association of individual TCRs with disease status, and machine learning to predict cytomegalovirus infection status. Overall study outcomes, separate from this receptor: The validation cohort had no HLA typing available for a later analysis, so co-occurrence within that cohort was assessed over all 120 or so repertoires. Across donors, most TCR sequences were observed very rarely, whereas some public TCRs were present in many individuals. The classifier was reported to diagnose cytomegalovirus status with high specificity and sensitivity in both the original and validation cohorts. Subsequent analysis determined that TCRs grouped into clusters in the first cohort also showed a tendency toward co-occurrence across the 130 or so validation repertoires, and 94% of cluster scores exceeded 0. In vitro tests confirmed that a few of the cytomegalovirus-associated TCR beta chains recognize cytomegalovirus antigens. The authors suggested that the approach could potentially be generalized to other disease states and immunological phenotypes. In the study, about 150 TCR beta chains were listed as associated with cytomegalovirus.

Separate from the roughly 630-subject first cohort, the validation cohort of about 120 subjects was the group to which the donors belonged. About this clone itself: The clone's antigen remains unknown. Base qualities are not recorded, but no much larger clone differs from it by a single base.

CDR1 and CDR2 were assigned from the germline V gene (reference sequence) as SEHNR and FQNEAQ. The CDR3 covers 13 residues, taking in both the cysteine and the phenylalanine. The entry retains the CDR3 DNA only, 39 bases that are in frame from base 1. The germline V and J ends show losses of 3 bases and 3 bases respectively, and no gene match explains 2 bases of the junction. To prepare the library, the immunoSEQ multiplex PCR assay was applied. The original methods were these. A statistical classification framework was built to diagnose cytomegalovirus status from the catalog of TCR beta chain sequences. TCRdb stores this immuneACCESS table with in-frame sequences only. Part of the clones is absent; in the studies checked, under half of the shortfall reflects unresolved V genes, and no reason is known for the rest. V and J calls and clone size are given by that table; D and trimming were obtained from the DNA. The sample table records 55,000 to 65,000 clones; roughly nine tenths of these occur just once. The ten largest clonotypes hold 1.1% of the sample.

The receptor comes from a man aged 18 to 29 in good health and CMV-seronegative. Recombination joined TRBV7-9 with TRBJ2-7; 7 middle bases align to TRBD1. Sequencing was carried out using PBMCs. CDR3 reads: CASSFTGVYEQYF. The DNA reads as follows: TGTGCCAGCAGCTTCACAGGGGTCTACGAGCAGTACTTC. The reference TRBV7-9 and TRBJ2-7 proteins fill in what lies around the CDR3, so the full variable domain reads DTGVSQNPRHKITKRGQNVTFRCDPISEHNRLYWYRQTLGQGPEFLTYFQNEAQLEKSRLLSDRFSAERPKGSFSTLEIQRTEQGDSAMYLCASSFTGVYEQYFGPGTRLTVT.